These 2 T cell receptor beta chains were sequenced from one sample in a study of T-cell reconstitution after alpha-beta-depleted transplantation in children. Library preparation (for TCRbeta) was performed with unique molecular identifiers. TCRdb redid the calling of the PCR reads with MiXCR, one entry per CDR3 protein. This table has 450,000 to 550,000 distinct CDR3 sequences, approximately 10% appearing once. The specimen comprised PBMCs, mostly from graft donor cells, sampled 180 days after TCRalphabeta/CD19-depleted stem cell transplant. These receptor sequences come from a female patient between 2 and 15 years old who had a stem cell transplant for aplastic anemia, so the T cells may come from the graft donor.

There are many counts of this clonotype. The chain couples TRBV28 to TRBJ1-5; 8 positions match TRBD1. The V segment lost 8 bases and the J segment 0 bases; nucleotides outside the gene matches: 12. This CDR3 spans 17 amino acids. Germline V CDR1 and CDR2: MDHEN, SYDVKM. The CDR3 bases are TGTGCCAGCGGGAGGGGACAGGCGCCGTATAGCAATCAGCCCCAGCATTTT. Protein sequence: CASGRGQAPYSNQPQHF.

A few counts support this clonotype. The rearrangement uses TRBV24-1 and TRBJ2-7; the match to TRBD2 covers 7 bases. The CDR3 sequence is 16 residues long. Germline V gene sequence: CDR1 KGHDR, CDR2 SFDVKD. V shed 4 bases and J 3 bases; nucleotides not matched to a gene: 11. The CDR3 loop is CATSEKTSRPHYEQYV. In DNA, the CDR3 is TGTGCCACCAGTGAAAAGACTAGCCGGCCACACTACGAGCAGTACGTC.